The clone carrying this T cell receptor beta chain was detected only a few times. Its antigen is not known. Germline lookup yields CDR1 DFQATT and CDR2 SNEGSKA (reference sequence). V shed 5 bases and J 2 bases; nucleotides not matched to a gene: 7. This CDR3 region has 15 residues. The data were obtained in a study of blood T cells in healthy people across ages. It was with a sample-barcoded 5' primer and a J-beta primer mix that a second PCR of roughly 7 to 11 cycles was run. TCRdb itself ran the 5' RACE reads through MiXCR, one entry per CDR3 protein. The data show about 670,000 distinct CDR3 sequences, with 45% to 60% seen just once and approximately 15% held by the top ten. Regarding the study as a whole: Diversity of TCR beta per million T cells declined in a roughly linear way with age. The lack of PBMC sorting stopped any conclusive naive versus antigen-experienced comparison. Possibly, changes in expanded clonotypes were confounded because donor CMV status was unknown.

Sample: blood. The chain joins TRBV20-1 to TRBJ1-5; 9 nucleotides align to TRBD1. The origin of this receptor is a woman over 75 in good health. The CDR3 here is CSAYKQGAGNQPQHF. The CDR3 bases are TGCAGTGCTTATAAACAGGGGGCTGGCAATCAGCCCCAGCATTTT.